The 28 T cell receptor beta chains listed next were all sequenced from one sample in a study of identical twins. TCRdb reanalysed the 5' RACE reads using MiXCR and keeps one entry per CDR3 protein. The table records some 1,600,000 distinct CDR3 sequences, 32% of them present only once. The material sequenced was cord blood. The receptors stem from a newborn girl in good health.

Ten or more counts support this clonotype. The CDR3 DNA reads as TGTGCCAGCAGACTAGCGGGATCGAGCTCCTACGAGCAGTACTTC. Protein product: CASRLAGSSSYEQYF. The rearrangement joins TRBV12-3 or TRBV12-4 to TRBJ2-7; 10 bases match TRBD2. V gave up 6 bases and J gave up 0 bases; unmatched junction bases: 5. The CDR3 has 15 amino acids.

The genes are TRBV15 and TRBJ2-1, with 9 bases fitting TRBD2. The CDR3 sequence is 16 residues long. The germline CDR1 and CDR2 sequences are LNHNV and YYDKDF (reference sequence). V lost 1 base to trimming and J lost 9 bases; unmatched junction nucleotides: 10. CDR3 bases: TGTGCCACCAGCAGAGGAGGGACTAGCCTTATTGTTGAGCAGTTCTTC. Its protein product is CATSRGGTSLIVEQFF.

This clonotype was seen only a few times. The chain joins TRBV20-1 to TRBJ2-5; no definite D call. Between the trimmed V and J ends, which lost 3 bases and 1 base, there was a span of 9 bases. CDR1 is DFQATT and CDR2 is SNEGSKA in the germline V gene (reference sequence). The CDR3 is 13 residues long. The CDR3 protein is CSASDTPQETQYF. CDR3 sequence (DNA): TGCAGTGCTAGTGACACTCCCCAAGAGACCCAGTACTTC.

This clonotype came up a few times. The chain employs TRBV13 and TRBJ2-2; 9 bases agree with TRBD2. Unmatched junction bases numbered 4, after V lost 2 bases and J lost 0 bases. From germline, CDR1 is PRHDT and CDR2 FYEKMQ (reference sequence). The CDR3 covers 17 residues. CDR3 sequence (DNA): TGTGCCAGCAGCTTAAGGCTAGCGGGATCGAACACCGGGGAGCTGTTTTTT. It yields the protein CASSLRLAGSNTGELFF.

The CDR3 DNA is TGTGCCAGCAGCGAGGAACTAGCGGGAGAGACCCAGTACTTC. Protein: CASSEELAGETQYF. The chain links TRBV2 to TRBJ2-5, with 9 bases matching TRBD2. Per germline, CDR1 SNHLY and CDR2 FYNNEI. V shed 6 bases and J 4 bases; nucleotides not matched to a gene: 6. This CDR3 is 14 amino acids long.

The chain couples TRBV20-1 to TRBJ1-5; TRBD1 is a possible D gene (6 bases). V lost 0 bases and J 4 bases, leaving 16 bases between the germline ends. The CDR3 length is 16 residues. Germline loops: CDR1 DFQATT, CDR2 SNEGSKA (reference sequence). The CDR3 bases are TGCAGTGCTAGAGAAAGGTTGGGGACACCTAATCAGCCCCAGCATTTT. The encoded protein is CSARERLGTPNQPQHF.

Here the CDR3 DNA reads TGTGCCAGCAGCGTAGGTGGGACGACGAACACCGGGGAGCTGTTTTTT. Residues: CASSVGGTTNTGELFF. The rearrangement links TRBV9 to TRBJ2-2; D may correspond to TRBD1 or TRBD2 (5 bases each). The CDR3 runs to 16 residues. V was trimmed by 0 bases and J by 0 bases, leaving 9 bases between them. Germline values: CDR1 SGDLS, CDR2 YYNGEE.

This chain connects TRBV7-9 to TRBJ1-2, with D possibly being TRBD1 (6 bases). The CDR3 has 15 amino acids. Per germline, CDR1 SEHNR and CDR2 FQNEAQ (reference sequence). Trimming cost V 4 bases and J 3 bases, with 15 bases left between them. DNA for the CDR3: TGTGCCAGCAGCTCTCGGACAGCCGAAGACTATGGCTACACCTTC. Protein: CASSSRTAEDYGYTF.

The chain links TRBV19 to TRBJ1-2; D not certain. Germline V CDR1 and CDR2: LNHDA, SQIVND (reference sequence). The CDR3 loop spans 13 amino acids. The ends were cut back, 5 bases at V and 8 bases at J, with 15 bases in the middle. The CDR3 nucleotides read TGTGCCAGTAGTCAAGACGGTGATGAGGGCTACACCTTC. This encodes CASSQDGDEGYTF.

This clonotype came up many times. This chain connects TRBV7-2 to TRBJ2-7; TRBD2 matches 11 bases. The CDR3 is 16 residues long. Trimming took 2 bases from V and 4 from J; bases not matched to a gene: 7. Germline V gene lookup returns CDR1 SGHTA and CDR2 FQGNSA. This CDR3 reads CASSLSGTSGLYEQYF. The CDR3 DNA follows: TGTGCCAGCAGCTTATCCGGGACTAGCGGCTTATACGAGCAGTACTTC.

CDR3 in amino acids: CASSLELFRGEQFF. DNA of the CDR3: TGTGCCAGCAGCTTAGAACTATTCAGGGGTGAGCAGTTCTTC. The rearrangement uses TRBV11-2 and TRBJ2-1; maybe TRBD1 (6 bases). CDR1 is SGHAT and CDR2 is FQNNGV in the germline V gene. V was pared by 0 bases and J by 9 bases, with 12 bases between. CDR3 length: 14 residues. The full variable domain, rest sourced from reference TRBV11-2 and TRBJ2-1, is EAGVAQSPRYKIIEKRQSVAFWCNPISGHATLYWYQQILGQGPKLLIQFQNNGVVDDSQLPKDRFSAERLKGVDSTLKIQPAKLEDSAVYLCASSLELFRGEQFFGPGTRLTVL.

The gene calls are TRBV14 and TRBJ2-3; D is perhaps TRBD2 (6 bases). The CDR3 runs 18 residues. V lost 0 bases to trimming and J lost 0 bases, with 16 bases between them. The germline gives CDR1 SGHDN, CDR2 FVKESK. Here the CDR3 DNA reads TGTGCCAGCAGCCAAGAAATGGGGCTAGCGTCTAGCACAGATACGCAGTATTTT. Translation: CASSQEMGLASSTDTQYF.

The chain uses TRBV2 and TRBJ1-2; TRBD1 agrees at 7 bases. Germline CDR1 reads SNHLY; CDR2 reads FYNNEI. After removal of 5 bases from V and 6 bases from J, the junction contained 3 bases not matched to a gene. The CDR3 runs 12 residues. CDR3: CASSSDRDGYTF. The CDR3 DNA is TGTGCCAGCAGTTCAGACAGGGATGGCTACACCTTC.

CDR3 DNA: TGTGCCAGCAGTATCCTGGACAACACTGAAGCTTTCTTT. It specifies CASSILDNTEAFF. The chain joins TRBV28 to TRBJ1-1; the D is unclear. The ends were cut back, 5 bases at V and 2 bases at J, with 9 bases in the middle. The CDR3 has 13 amino acids. In germline, CDR1 is MDHEN, CDR2 SYDVKM.

CDR3 loop: CASSEALTTKEGEQYF. The CDR3 region has the DNA TGTGCCAGCAGTGAAGCGCTAACTACGAAAGAGGGTGAGCAGTACTTC. This chain uses TRBV2 with TRBJ2-7; D may be TRBD2 (5 bases). With 0 bases removed from V and 7 bases from J, the gap between germline ends came to 19 bases. The CDR3 totals 16 residues. Germline CDR1 reads SNHLY; CDR2 reads FYNNEI.

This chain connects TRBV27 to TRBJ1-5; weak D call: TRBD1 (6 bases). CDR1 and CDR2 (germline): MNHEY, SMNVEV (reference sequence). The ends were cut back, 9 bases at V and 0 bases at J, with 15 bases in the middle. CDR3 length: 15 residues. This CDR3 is CASSGTSYSNQPQHF. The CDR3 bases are TGTGCCAGTTCCGGGACATCTTATAGCAATCAGCCCCAGCATTTT.

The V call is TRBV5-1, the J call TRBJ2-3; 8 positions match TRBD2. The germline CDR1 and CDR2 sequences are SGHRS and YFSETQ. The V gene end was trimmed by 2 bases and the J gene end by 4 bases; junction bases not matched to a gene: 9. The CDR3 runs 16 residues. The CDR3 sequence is CASSLRPGLEADTQYF. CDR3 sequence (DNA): TGCGCCAGCAGCTTACGGCCGGGACTAGAGGCAGATACGCAGTATTTT.

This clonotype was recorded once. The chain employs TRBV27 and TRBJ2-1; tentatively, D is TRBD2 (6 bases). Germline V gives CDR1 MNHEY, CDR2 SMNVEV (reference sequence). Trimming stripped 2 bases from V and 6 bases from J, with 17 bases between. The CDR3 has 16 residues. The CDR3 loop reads CASSLRVPLGGNEQFF. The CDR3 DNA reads TGTGCCAGCAGTTTAAGGGTCCCTTTGGGGGGCAATGAGCAGTTCTTC.

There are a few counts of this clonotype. CDR3 nucleotides: TGTGCCAGCAGCTTAATATCTAGCGGACCCAGAGAGACCCAGTACTTC. It yields the protein CASSLISSGPRETQYF. The J gene is TRBJ2-5, the V gene TRBV7-2, with 7 nucleotides matching TRBD2. The CDR3 runs to 16 residues. Germline V gene lookup returns CDR1 SGHTA and CDR2 FQGNSA. J lost 4 bases, V lost 2 bases, and 10 bases had no gene match.

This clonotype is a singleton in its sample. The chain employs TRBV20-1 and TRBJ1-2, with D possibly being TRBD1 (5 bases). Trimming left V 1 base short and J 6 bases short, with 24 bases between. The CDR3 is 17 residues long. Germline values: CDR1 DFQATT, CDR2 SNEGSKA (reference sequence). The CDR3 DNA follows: TGCAGTGCTAGAGGGGAAGACCGGGACCCTTTAAGAGATGGCTACACCTTC. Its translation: CSARGEDRDPLRDGYTF.

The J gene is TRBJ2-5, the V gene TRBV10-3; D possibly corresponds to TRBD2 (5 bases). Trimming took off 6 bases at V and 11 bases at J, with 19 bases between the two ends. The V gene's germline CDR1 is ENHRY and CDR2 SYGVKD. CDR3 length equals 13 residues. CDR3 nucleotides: TGTGCCATCAGCCCATCACTAGGAAATGAGCAGTACTTC. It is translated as CAISPSLGNEQYF.

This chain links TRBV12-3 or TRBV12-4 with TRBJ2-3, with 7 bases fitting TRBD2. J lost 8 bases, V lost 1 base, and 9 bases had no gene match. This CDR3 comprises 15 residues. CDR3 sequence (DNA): TGTGCCAGCAGTTTAGGAGGGACTTTAGCGGGTACGCAGTATTTT. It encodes CASSLGGTLAGTQYF.

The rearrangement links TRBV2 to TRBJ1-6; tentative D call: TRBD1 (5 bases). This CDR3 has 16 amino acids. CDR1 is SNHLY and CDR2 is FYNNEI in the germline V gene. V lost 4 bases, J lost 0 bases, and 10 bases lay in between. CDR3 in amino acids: CASSGGGSSYNSPLHF. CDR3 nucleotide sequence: TGTGCCAGCAGTGGGGGGGGGAGCTCCTATAATTCACCCCTCCACTTT.

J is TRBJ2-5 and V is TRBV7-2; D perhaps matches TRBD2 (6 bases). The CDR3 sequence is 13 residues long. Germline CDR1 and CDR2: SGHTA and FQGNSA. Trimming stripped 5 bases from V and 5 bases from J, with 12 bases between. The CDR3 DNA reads TGTGCCAGCAGCCCCCTAGCGAGCGAGACCCAGTACTTC. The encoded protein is CASSPLASETQYF.

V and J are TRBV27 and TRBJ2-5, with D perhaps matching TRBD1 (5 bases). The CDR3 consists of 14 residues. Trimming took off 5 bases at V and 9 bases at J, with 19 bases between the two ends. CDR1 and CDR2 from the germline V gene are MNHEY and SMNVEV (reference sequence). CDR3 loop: CASSLLGSVGPQYF. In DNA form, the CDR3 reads TGTGCCAGCAGTCTCCTGGGGTCCGTGGGGCCCCAGTACTTC.

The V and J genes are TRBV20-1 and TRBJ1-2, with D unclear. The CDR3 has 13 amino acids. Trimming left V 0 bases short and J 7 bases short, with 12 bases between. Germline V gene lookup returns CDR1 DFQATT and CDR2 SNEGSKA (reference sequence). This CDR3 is CSARDARSAGYTF. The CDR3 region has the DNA TGCAGTGCTAGAGATGCCCGTAGTGCTGGCTACACCTTC.

As DNA, the CDR3 is TGCGCCAGCAGCCCCACGGTTAGTATCGGCACAGATACGCAGTATTTT. Protein product: CASSPTVSIGTDTQYF. The chain employs TRBV5-1 and TRBJ2-3; D not resolved. The CDR3 spans 16 residues. The ends were cut back, 4 bases at V and 1 base at J, with 16 bases in the middle. CDR1 is SGHRS and CDR2 is YFSETQ in the germline V gene. The variable domain in full, completed from reference TRBV5-1 and TRBJ2-3, reads KAGVTQTPRYLIKTRGQQVTLSCSPISGHRSVSWYQQTPGQGLQFLFEYFSETQRNKGNFPGRFSGRQFSNSRSEMNVSTLELGDSALYLCASSPTVSIGTDTQYFGPGTRLTVL.

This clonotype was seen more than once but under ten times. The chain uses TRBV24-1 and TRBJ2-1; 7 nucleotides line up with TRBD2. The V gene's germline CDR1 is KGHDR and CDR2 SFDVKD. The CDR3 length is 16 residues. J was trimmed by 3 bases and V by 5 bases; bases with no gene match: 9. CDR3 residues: CATSGDQGLRYNEQFF. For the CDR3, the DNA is TGTGCCACCAGTGGGGATCAGGGACTACGCTACAATGAGCAGTTCTTC.